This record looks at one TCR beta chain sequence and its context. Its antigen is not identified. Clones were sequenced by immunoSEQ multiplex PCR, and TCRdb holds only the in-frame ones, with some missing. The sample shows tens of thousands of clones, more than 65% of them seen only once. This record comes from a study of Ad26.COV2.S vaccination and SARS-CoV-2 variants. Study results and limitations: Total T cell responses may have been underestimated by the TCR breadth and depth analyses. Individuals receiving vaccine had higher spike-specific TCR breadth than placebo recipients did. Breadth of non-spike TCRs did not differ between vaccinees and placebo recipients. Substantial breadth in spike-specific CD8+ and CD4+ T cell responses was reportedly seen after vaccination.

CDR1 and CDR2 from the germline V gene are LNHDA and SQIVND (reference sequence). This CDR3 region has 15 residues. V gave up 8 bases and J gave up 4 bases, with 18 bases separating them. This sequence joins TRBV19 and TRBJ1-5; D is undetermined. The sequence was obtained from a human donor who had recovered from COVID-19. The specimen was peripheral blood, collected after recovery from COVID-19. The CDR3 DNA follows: TGTGCCAGTGCGGGTGGACTCCTTGGGAATCAGCCCCAGCATTTT. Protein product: CASAGGLLGNQPQHF. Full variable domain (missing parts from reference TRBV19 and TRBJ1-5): DGGITQSPKYLFRKEGQNVTLSCEQNLNHDAMYWYRQDPGQGLRLIYYSQIVNDFQKGDIAEGYSVSREKKESFPLTVTSAQKNPTAFYLCASAGGLLGNQPQHFGDGTRLSIL.